Following are 26 T cell receptor beta chains from one sample sequenced in a study of post-analysis software for immune sequencing data. Study-wide findings and caveats: TRBV5-6, TRBV5-1 and TRBV20-1 were among four to six TRBV segments more frequent in patients than controls.

No antigen is known for these receptors. cDNA libraries of TCR beta carried unique molecular identifiers. TCRdb itself ran the PCR reads through MiXCR, one entry per CDR3 protein. The sample comprises over 150,000 distinct CDR3 sequences, approximately 31% of which are singletons, and roughly 1.6% rests with the top ten. The material sequenced was blood. The source is a girl aged 10 to 17 with multiple sclerosis.

This clonotype was detected ten times or more. The chain is built from TRBV10-3 and TRBJ2-7; the D gene is possibly TRBD1 (6 bases). The CDR3 consists of 13 residues. Germline-derived CDR1 and CDR2 are ENHRY and SYGVKD. Trimming pared 11 bases from V and 7 bases from J, leaving 21 bases between. In DNA, the CDR3 is TGTGCCCTACGGCAGGGGCCGCAGGGGGAGCAGTACTTC. It codes for CALRQGPQGEQYF.

The rearrangement links TRBV5-1 to TRBJ2-7; 8 nucleotides agree with TRBD2. After removal of 7 bases from V and 5 bases from J, the junction contained 11 bases not matched to a gene. The CDR3 is made up of 14 amino acids. From germline, CDR1 is SGHRS and CDR2 YFSETQ. The CDR3 coding sequence is TGCGCCAGCGGTGAAGCGGGAGTTGTGAACGAGCAGTACTTC. It is translated as CASGEAGVVNEQYF.

This clonotype occurred many times. The chain recombines TRBV5-1 with TRBJ2-7, with 8 bases fitting TRBD2. Per germline, CDR1 SGHRS and CDR2 YFSETQ. This CDR3 contains 13 residues. Germline trimming cut 4 bases from V and 3 bases from J; bases unmatched to any gene: 3. The CDR3: CASSRGGFYEQYF. The CDR3 DNA is TGCGCCAGCAGCCGGGGGGGGTTCTACGAGCAGTACTTC. The full variable domain, completed using reference TRBV5-1 and TRBJ2-7, is KAGVTQTPRYLIKTRGQQVTLSCSPISGHRSVSWYQQTPGQGLQFLFEYFSETQRNKGNFPGRFSGRQFSNSRSEMNVSTLELGDSALYLCASSRGGFYEQYFGPGTRLTVT.

The chain uses TRBV5-1 and TRBJ2-1; D is ambiguous. Per the germline V gene, CDR1 is SGHRS and CDR2 is YFSETQ. This CDR3 is built from 18 residues. V was trimmed by 0 bases and J by 8 bases, leaving 24 bases between them. The chain's CDR3 is CASSLDGNRMEWGDEQFF. The CDR3 DNA is TGCGCCAGCAGCTTGGATGGGAACCGGATGGAATGGGGTGATGAGCAGTTCTTC. Full variable domain (outside the CDR3, taken from reference TRBV5-1 and TRBJ2-1): KAGVTQTPRYLIKTRGQQVTLSCSPISGHRSVSWYQQTPGQGLQFLFEYFSETQRNKGNFPGRFSGRQFSNSRSEMNVSTLELGDSALYLCASSLDGNRMEWGDEQFFGPGTRLTVL.

Points on this clonotype: This may arise from a read error, as a much more abundant clone is one base away. The V gene is TRBV25-1, the J gene TRBJ2-7; no clear D gene. Trimming shortened V by 7 bases and J by 3 bases, and 7 bases separated the two germline ends. Germline-derived CDR1 and CDR2 are MGHDK and SYGVNS. CDR3 length: 11 residues. CDR3 sequence: CASKRNYEQYF. DNA for the CDR3: TGTGCCAGCAAGAGGAACTACGAGCAGTACTTC.

This clonotype was detected only a few times. This chain joins TRBV3-1 and TRBJ1-6; D remains unclear. This CDR3 contains 16 residues. V lost 0 bases and J lost 7, with 13 bases in between. Germline values: CDR1 LGHDT, CDR2 YNNKEL (reference sequence). The CDR3 region is CASSQDSPVGNSPLHF. In nucleotides, the CDR3 is TGTGCCAGCAGCCAAGATAGTCCCGTTGGGAATTCACCCCTCCACTTT.

The rearrangement links TRBV12-3 or TRBV12-4 to TRBJ1-1; D is undetermined. With 3 bases removed from V and 1 base from J, the gap between germline ends came to 9 bases. This CDR3 region has 14 residues. In nucleotides, the CDR3 is TGTGCCAGCAGTTTTGACACGACGAACACTGAAGCTTTCTTT. Amino acid sequence: CASSFDTTNTEAFF.

This clonotype appeared many times. The chain carries TRBV7-9 and TRBJ2-3; the match to TRBD1 covers 7 bases. Germline V gene lookup returns CDR1 SEHNR and CDR2 FQNEAQ (reference sequence). With V trimmed by 10 bases and J by 1 base, 2 bases remained unmatched. CDR3 length equals 12 residues. The CDR3 sequence: CATGTGTDTQYF. The CDR3 DNA is TGTGCCACCGGGACAGGCACAGATACGCAGTATTTT.

This clonotype has a count of ten or more. The genes are TRBV6-5 and TRBJ2-7; a weak D match, TRBD1 (6 bases). This CDR3 spans 16 amino acids. Germline V gene sequence: CDR1 MNHEY, CDR2 SVGAGI. V was clipped by 2 bases and J by 4 bases, with 18 bases between them. As DNA, the CDR3 is TGTGCCAGCAGTTACGGGACACCGAAAGAACCTTACGAGCAGTACTTC. Translating gives CASSYGTPKEPYEQYF.

This chain connects TRBV30 to TRBJ1-2; D possibly corresponds to TRBD1 (5 bases). Germline lookup yields CDR1 GTSNPN and CDR2 SVGIG (reference sequence). The CDR3 is 13 amino acids. V lost 1 base, J lost 8 bases, and 14 bases lay in between. The CDR3 protein is CAWSDRPRDGYTF. The DNA for the CDR3 is TGTGCCTGGAGTGACCGCCCGAGGGACGGCTACACCTTC.

The table lists this clonotype with many counts. The chain recombines TRBV12-3 or TRBV12-4 with TRBJ1-5; TRBD1 is a possible D gene (5 bases). The CDR3 consists of 13 residues. Trimming took 3 bases from V and 7 from J, leaving 10 bases between them. The CDR3 nucleotides read TGTGCCAGCAGTTTGACGCAGGGCCAGCCCCAGCATTTT. Residues: CASSLTQGQPQHF.

This clonotype was observed many times. The chain has TRBV4-1 and TRBJ2-7, with D perhaps TRBD2 (5 bases). The CDR3 sequence is 13 residues long. Germline-derived CDR1 and CDR2 are MGHRA and YSYEKL. The V end lost 4 bases, the J end lost 0 bases, and 7 bases lay between the germline ends. CDR3 DNA sequence: TGCGCCAGCAGCCCCGGGATCTCCTACGAGCAGTACTTC. Translated, it gives CASSPGISYEQYF.

A word on this clonotype: The CDR3 carries no conserved terminal phenylalanine or tryptophan, so it likely arises from a read error. This chain's CDR3 is CSAPVPGAKNIQYL. The CDR3, as DNA: TGCAGTGCTCCCGTACCAGGGGCCAAAAACATTCAGTACTTA. V gene TRBV20-1 combines with J gene TRBJ2-4; TRBD1 might be the D (5 bases). V was cut by 5 bases and J by 1 base, with 12 bases left in between. The CDR3 extends over 14 amino acids. Germline loops: CDR1 DFQATT, CDR2 SNEGSKA (reference sequence).

There are many counts of this clonotype. This chain links TRBV9 with TRBJ1-2; D gene uncertain. The germline V gene encodes CDR1 SGDLS and CDR2 YYNGEE. The CDR3 is 11 amino acids. V was shortened by 3 bases and J by 4 bases, with 4 bases between the two germline ends. CDR3: CASSAFYGYTF. DNA of the CDR3: TGTGCCAGCAGCGCCTTCTATGGCTACACCTTC.

At least ten counts were recorded for this clonotype. The chain recombines TRBV10-3 with TRBJ2-5, with TRBD1 matching 9 bases. The CDR3 is 14 amino acids. CDR1 is ENHRY and CDR2 is SYGVKD in the germline V gene. V shed 5 bases, J shed 3 bases, and the junction held 4 bases outside the gene matches. The CDR3: CAISSGQGKETQYF. CDR3 bases: TGTGCCATCAGTTCGGGACAGGGAAAAGAGACCCAGTACTTC.

The chain uses TRBV7-8 and TRBJ1-1; D ambiguous. V was shortened by 5 bases and J by 3 bases, with 10 bases between the two germline ends. CDR1 is SGHVS, CDR2 FQNEAQ, per germline. This CDR3 has 13 residues. CDR3 sequence reads: CASSRLRDTEAFF. The CDR3 DNA sequence: TGTGCCAGCAGCCGGCTGAGGGACACTGAAGCTTTCTTT.

In its sample, this clonotype was seen many times. The rearrangement uses TRBV6-5 and TRBJ1-2; D unclear. Trimming pared 5 bases from V and 7 bases from J, leaving 11 bases between. The germline V gene has CDR1 MNHEY and CDR2 SVGAGI. The CDR3 has 12 residues. This chain's CDR3 is CASSGLGLGYTF. CDR3 DNA: TGTGCCAGCAGTGGCCTAGGCCTTGGCTACACCTTC.

This rearrangement joins TRBV18 to TRBJ2-1; 10 nucleotides match TRBD1. Germline CDR1 KGHSH, CDR2 LQKENI. CDR3 length: 14 residues. V shed 4 bases, J shed 8 bases, and the junction held 5 bases outside the gene matches. The CDR3 nucleotides read TGTGCCAGCTCACGAGGGACAGGGGTCGATGAGCAGTTCTTC. Encoded protein: CASSRGTGVDEQFF.

Many counts were recorded for this clonotype. The chain couples TRBV6-2 or TRBV6-3 to TRBJ2-7, with D possibly being TRBD1 (5 bases). V was trimmed by 0 bases and J by 3 bases, leaving 12 bases between them. The CDR3 has 15 amino acids. In germline, CDR1 is MNHEY, CDR2 SVGEGT. The chain's CDR3 is CASSYSTAGNYEQYF. In DNA form, the CDR3 reads TGTGCCAGCAGTTACTCGACGGCAGGGAACTACGAGCAGTACTTC.

The chain has TRBV12-3 or TRBV12-4 and TRBJ2-1; a possible D gene is TRBD1 (6 bases). The CDR3 is made up of 13 amino acids. Trimming shortened V by 2 bases and J by 9 bases, and 11 bases separated the two germline ends. The CDR3 region is CASSLYQGGEQFF. CDR3 coding DNA: TGTGCCAGCAGTTTATATCAAGGGGGTGAGCAGTTCTTC.

This clonotype was observed a few times. J is TRBJ1-2 and V is TRBV27; D not resolved. The CDR3 runs 13 residues. The V gene lost 5 bases and the J gene lost 2 bases, with 9 bases spanning the gap. Germline CDR1 and CDR2: MNHEY and SMNVEV (reference sequence). The CDR3 is CASSPTQNYGYTF. The CDR3, as DNA: TGTGCCAGCAGTCCTACACAGAACTATGGCTACACCTTC.

The rearrangement links TRBV4-1 to TRBJ1-4; D is unresolved. The CDR3 contains 13 residues. Germline CDR1 is MGHRA and CDR2 is YSYEKL. The V gene lost 1 base and the J gene lost 6 bases, with 6 bases spanning the gap. As DNA, the CDR3 is TGCGCCAGCAGCCAAGCCCGGGATGAAAAACTGTTTTTT. Residues: CASSQARDEKLFF.

This clonotype has ten or more counts. This chain joins TRBV21-1 and TRBJ1-2; the table's D call of TRBD1 was not tested on the DNA. TRBV21-1 is reported as a pseudogene. There are 17 residues in the CDR3. For the CDR3, the DNA is TGTGCCAGCAGCCCTCATCCCGGGACCGGGAGTATCTATGGCTACACCTTC. This translates into CASSPHPGTGSIYGYTF.

This clonotype occurred many times. The chain carries TRBV20-1 and TRBJ2-7, with D unclear. Trimming removed 3 bases from V and 1 base from J, with 10 bases in between. The germline CDR1 and CDR2 sequences are DFQATT and SNEGSKA (reference sequence). This CDR3 comprises 13 residues. CDR3 in DNA: TGCAGTGCTAGGTCCGTCAGTTCCTACGAGCAGTACTTC. Protein: CSARSVSSYEQYF.

This clonotype was found a few times. This chain uses TRBV7-2 with TRBJ1-1, with D possibly being TRBD1 (6 bases). In germline, CDR1 is SGHTA, CDR2 FQGNSA. This CDR3 is 16 amino acids long. V was shortened by 5 bases and J by 1 base, with 17 bases between the two germline ends. The CDR3 reads CASSRTGRGGNTEAFF. For the CDR3, the DNA is TGTGCCAGCAGCCGTACGGGGAGGGGGGGGAACACTGAAGCTTTCTTT.

This clonotype was counted only a few times. The J gene is TRBJ2-4, the V gene TRBV27; D is perhaps TRBD1 or TRBD2 (5 bases each). The CDR3 contains 16 residues. Trimming pared 6 bases from V and 0 bases from J, leaving 15 bases between. Germline V gene sequence: CDR1 MNHEY, CDR2 SMNVEV (reference sequence). The CDR3 here is CASSRGPEIAKNIQYF. CDR3 DNA sequence: TGTGCCAGCAGCCGGGGCCCCGAAATAGCCAAAAACATTCAGTACTTC.